These T cell receptor beta chains were read from a single sample in a study of regulatory T cells in long-lasting Graves disease. One entry per CDR3 protein, called by TCRdb with MiXCR from the multiplex PCR reads. The sample records about 540,000 distinct CDR3 sequences, about 14% being singletons. These sequences were also reported in another study, on T cells in Graves' hyperthyroidism and ophthalmopathy.

The starting material was peripheral blood mononuclear cells (PBMCs), obtained at new diagnosis, from a patient treated with antithyroid drugs. All receptors come from a man between 25 and 39 years old with Graves disease. CDR3s include the opening cysteine and the closing phenylalanine or tryptophan. The order of the fields is CDR3 length, J gene, clone size, D gene, V gene, CDR3 DNA, CDR3 protein. D genes are given only for firm matches. Only some rows state a clone size, as once, few, many or a class for expanded clones.

15	TRBJ2-7	many	TRBD2	TRBV20-1	TGCAGTGCTAGAGATACGACTAGCGGCTCCTACGAGCAGTACTTC	CSARDTTSGSYEQYF
11	TRBJ2-3	-	-	TRBV6-1	TGTGCCAGCGGATTAATAGATACGCAGTATTTT	CASGLIDTQYF
19	TRBJ2-3	many	TRBD2	TRBV11-2	TGTGCCAGCAGCTTATGGGGGCCTAGCGGGAGTGTCGGCACAGATACGCAGTATTTT	CASSLWGPSGSVGTDTQYF
13	TRBJ1-2	-	-	TRBV27	TGTGCCAGCAGTCCGGACACCTACTATGGCTACACCTTC	CASSPDTYYGYTF
17	TRBJ1-5	many	-	TRBV6-2/TRBV6-3	TGTGCCAGCAGTTACCAACGCGACGGGGCTTTCAATCAGCCCCAGCATTTT	CASSYQRDGAFNQPQHF
15	TRBJ1-6	many	-	TRBV12-3/TRBV12-4	TGTGCCAGCAGTTTGTCTCAGGGTAAAATTTCACCCCTCCACTTT	CASSLSQGKISPLHF
16	TRBJ1-1	many	-	TRBV19	TGTGCCAGTAGTATAAGGGCGGGGGCGGTGAACACTGAAGCTTTCTTT	CASSIRAGAVNTEAFF
12	TRBJ2-5	few	TRBD2	TRBV15	TGTGCCACCGGGGAGGGGCAAGAGACCCAGTACTTC	CATGEGQETQYF
15	TRBJ2-7	-	-	TRBV2	TGTGCCAGCTCAGGGGGCCGCGGGAGATCGCGCGAGCAGTACTTC	CASSGGRGRSREQYF
14	TRBJ2-1	many	TRBD2	TRBV11-2	TGTGCCAGCAGCGGGGGACTAGGGTACGGTGAGCAGTTCTTC	CASSGGLGYGEQFF
16	TRBJ2-2	few	-	TRBV12-5	TGTGCTAGTGGTTTGACTTTTATAACGAACACCGGGGAGCTGTTTTTT	CASGLTFITNTGELFF
14	TRBJ1-5	many	-	TRBV7-2	TGTGCCAGCAGCTTAGTTGGGGGGAGAGGGCCCCAGCATTTT	CASSLVGGRGPQHF
17	TRBJ2-1	-	-	TRBV6-2/TRBV6-3	TGTGCCAGCAGTGAAGGGGTTTGGGTGGGGTCCTACAATGAGCAGTTCTTC	CASSEGVWVGSYNEQFF
16	TRBJ2-3	many	-	TRBV27	TGTGCCAGCAGTTTAGCAGTGGCGGGTGTGCGGGATACGCAGTATTTT	CASSLAVAGVRDTQYF
17	TRBJ2-7	many	-	TRBV29-1	TGCAGCGTTTGGAAGCTATCGGAGGGCAGCTTCTCCTACGAGCAGTACTTC	CSVWKLSEGSFSYEQYF
15	TRBJ2-2	-	TRBD1	TRBV30	TGTGCCTGGAGTGCCCGACAGGGTGACACCGGGGAGCTGTTTTTT	CAWSARQGDTGELFF
15	TRBJ1-5	-	-	TRBV6-1	TGTGCCAGCAGATTTGGGATAGAGGGAAATCAGCCCCAGCATTTT	CASRFGIEGNQPQHF
16	TRBJ2-7	-	TRBD2	TRBV7-2	TGTGCCAGCAGCTTAGACGGGGGAGGGACCCACTACGAGCAGTACTTC	CASSLDGGGTHYEQYF
14	TRBJ2-5	-	-	TRBV5-4	TGTGCCAGCAGCGCTAGGACCTCCCAAGAGACCCAGTACTTC	CASSARTSQETQYF
16	TRBJ2-7	-	TRBD2	TRBV19	TGTGCCAGTAGTATTATCTTTGGGCTAGCGGGATACGAGCAGTACTTC	CASSIIFGLAGYEQYF
13	TRBJ2-7	many	-	TRBV5-1	TGTGCCAGCAGCCCCGACACGTCCTACGAGCAGTACTTC	CASSPDTSYEQYF
14	TRBJ1-2	-	TRBD1	TRBV15	TGTGCCACCAGCAATATACAGGGGGACTATGGCTACACCTTC	CATSNIQGDYGYTF
16	TRBJ2-2	many	TRBD2	TRBV24-1	TGTGCCACCAGTGATTGGGGACTAGCGGGAGTCGGGGAGCTGTTTTTT	CATSDWGLAGVGELFF
15	TRBJ1-2	many	-	TRBV12-3/TRBV12-4	TGTGCCAGCAGGACGGGGGGGGTAGCTAACTATGGCTACACCTTC	CASRTGGVANYGYTF
13	TRBJ2-7	large	-	TRBV28	TGTGCCAGCACCACCGGGACTTCCTTTGAGCAGTACTTC	CASTTGTSFEQYF
15	TRBJ2-7	-	TRBD2	TRBV27	TGTGCCAGCAGTTTATTGGCGGGAGCTATGTCCGAGCAGTACTTC	CASSLLAGAMSEQYF
15	TRBJ2-1	many	-	TRBV12-3/TRBV12-4	TGTGCCAGCAGTTTTAAGAGCCCCACCTACAATGAGCAGTTCTTC	CASSFKSPTYNEQFF
14	TRBJ1-1	many	TRBD1	TRBV10-3	TGTGCCATCAGTGGGACAGGATTAAACACTGAAGCTTTCTTT	CAISGTGLNTEAFF